This TCR beta chain was recovered during a study of post-analysis software for immune sequencing data. Study-level points and caveats: Samples made in the same batch grouped tightly together by F measure. Controls significantly exceeded multiple sclerosis patients in normalized Chao1 diversity. Patients showed TRBV5-6, TRBV5-1 and TRBV20-1 among a few TRBV segments more frequent than in controls.

Researchers reported that TCR beta cDNA libraries carried unique molecular identifiers. With roughly 0.9 to 11 million T cells as the source, 450,000 to 600,000 cDNA molecules resulted. One entry per CDR3 protein, called by TCRdb with MiXCR from the PCR reads. The sample yields almost 700,000 distinct CDR3 sequences, around 64% seen once. On this clonotype: What it binds is unknown. At one end, the junction sequence differs from germline, possibly due to a read error.

The CDR3 has 14 amino acids. Per the germline V gene, CDR1 is SNHLY and CDR2 is FYNNEI. The chain has TRBV2 and TRBJ2-1, with 10 bases matching TRBD2. Material for sequencing was blood. The TCR originated in a girl aged 2-10 years with multiple sclerosis. The CDR3: CASSEAGGPNKQFF. DNA of the CDR3: TGTGCCAGCAGCGAAGCGGGAGGGCCCAATAAGCAGTTCTTC.